These 26 T cell receptor beta chains came from one sample sequenced in a study of OX40 agonist ivuxolimab in advanced cancers. Profiling relied on immunoSEQ multiplex PCR, and the TCRdb table lists in-frame clones only, not all of them. In the table there are over 55,000 clones, approximately 85% of which are singletons. The sample here was CD4+ or CD8+ T cells sorted from blood, taken in a trial of the OX40 agonist ivuxolimab. The receptors were sampled from an adult with an advanced solid tumor such as melanoma, head and neck, liver or kidney cancer.

The chain combines TRBV5-5 with TRBJ1-2; D unclear. Between the trimmed V and J ends, which lost 0 bases and 0 bases, there was a span of 6 bases. This CDR3 has 14 residues. CDR1 and CDR2 (germline): SGHKS, YYEKEE (reference sequence). The CDR3: CASSLAGSNYGYTF. Here the CDR3 DNA reads TGTGCCAGCAGCTTGGCAGGATCTAACTATGGCTACACCTTC.

To note about this clone: Other nucleotide sequences from this sample produce the same CDR3. J is TRBJ2-5 and V is TRBV25-1; tentatively, D is TRBD2 (7 bases). V dropped 3 bases and J dropped 5 bases, with 13 bases sitting between them. This CDR3 spans 14 amino acids. Germline V lookup: CDR1 MGHDK, CDR2 SYGVNS. CDR3 sequence (DNA): TGTGCCAGCAGTGAGAGGGGGGGTCAGGAGACCCAGTACTTC. Translated, it gives CASSERGGQETQYF.

The V gene is TRBV4-1, the J gene TRBJ1-2; D perhaps matches TRBD1 (6 bases). The ends were cut back, 2 bases at V and 3 bases at J, with 16 bases in the middle. The CDR3 length is 16 residues. The V gene's germline CDR1 is MGHRA and CDR2 YSYEKL. For the CDR3, the DNA is TGCGCCAGCAGCCAACAGGCGGGGGGCGCCGACTATGGCTACACCTTC. The encoded protein is CASSQQAGGADYGYTF.

This rearrangement joins TRBV27 to TRBJ2-5; D perhaps matches TRBD1 (5 bases). Trimming took 6 bases from V and 2 from J, leaving 13 bases between them. CDR1 MNHEY and CDR2 SMNVEV come from the germline V gene (reference sequence). The CDR3 has 14 amino acids. The CDR3 protein is CASRPMGQQETQYF. CDR3 nucleotides: TGTGCCAGCAGGCCAATGGGGCAGCAAGAGACCCAGTACTTC.

CDR3: CASSDSGVAGANVLTF. The CDR3, as DNA: TGTGCCAGCAGTGATTCAGGGGTAGCCGGGGCCAACGTCCTGACTTTC. The gene calls are TRBV6-1 and TRBJ2-6, with TRBD1 as a possible D gene (6 bases). Between the trimmed V and J ends, which lost 3 bases and 4 bases, there was a span of 13 bases. CDR1 and CDR2 (germline): MNHNS, SASEGT. This CDR3 has 16 residues.

In this sample, this clone turned up once. V is TRBV7-9 and J is TRBJ1-3; possibly TRBD1 for D (5 bases). The V and J ends lost 5 bases and 1 base respectively, with 9 bases between them. This CDR3 has 14 amino acids. Per the germline V gene, CDR1 is SEHNR and CDR2 is FQNEAQ (reference sequence). Written as DNA, the CDR3 is TGTGCCAGCAGCCAGGGTGGGTCTGGAAACACCATATATTTT. Protein product: CASSQGGSGNTIYF.

The chain uses TRBV10-1 and TRBJ2-1, with D possibly matching TRBD2 (7 bases). Germline CDR1 is WNHNN and CDR2 is SYGVQD (reference sequence). Trimming took 3 bases from V and 8 from J, leaving 20 bases between them. CDR3 length: 16 residues. The CDR3 protein is CASSEPGAGEGDEQFF. The CDR3 nucleotides read TGCGCCAGCAGTGAACCGGGGGCGGGGGAGGGCGATGAGCAGTTCTTC.

The genes are TRBV28 and TRBJ2-7; 10 nucleotides match TRBD1. J gave up 4 bases and V 5 bases, and 8 bases lay outside the gene matches. The CDR3 spans 15 residues. Germline V gene data show CDR1 as MDHEN and CDR2 as SYDVKM. CDR3 sequence: CASSVGTGARYEQYF. DNA of the CDR3: TGTGCCAGCAGTGTGGGGACAGGGGCCAGGTACGAGCAGTACTTC.

DNA of the CDR3: TGTGCCAGTGGCTTCCCGGGACAGGATCCAGCATTCAATCAGCCCCAGCATTTT. As protein: CASGFPGQDPAFNQPQHF. The chain links TRBV19 to TRBJ1-5, with 8 bases that match TRBD1. Germline V gene data show CDR1 as LNHDA and CDR2 as SQIVND (reference sequence). J gave up 3 bases and V 8 bases, and 18 bases lay outside the gene matches. CDR3 length: 18 amino acids.

The chain employs TRBV19 and TRBJ1-2; TRBD1 might be the D (6 bases). Looked up from germline, CDR1 is LNHDA and CDR2 is SQIVND (reference sequence). The CDR3 length is 13 residues. V dropped 6 bases and J dropped 2 bases, with 10 bases sitting between them. CDR3 nucleotide sequence: TGTGCCAGTAGGAACACAGGGAACTATGGCTACACCTTC. Protein sequence: CASRNTGNYGYTF.

V is TRBV12-5 and J is TRBJ1-6; D might be TRBD1 (6 bases). The CDR3 sequence is 16 residues long. The V gene lost 0 bases and the J gene lost 2 bases, with 8 bases spanning the gap. The germline CDR1 and CDR2 sequences are LGHNT and FRNRAP. CDR3 residues: CASGLVQGPYNSPLHF. The CDR3 coding sequence is TGTGCTAGTGGTTTGGTACAGGGTCCCTATAATTCACCCCTCCACTTT.

In its sample, this clone ranks as medium-sized (0.01 to 0.1%). The rearrangement uses TRBV4-3 and TRBJ2-1, with TRBD2 matching 10 bases. The germline CDR1 and CDR2 sequences are LGHNA and YSLEER. The CDR3 extends over 15 amino acids. V gave up 3 bases and J gave up 5 bases; unmatched junction bases: 4. The CDR3 sequence is CASSQLLAGNNEQFF. The CDR3 nucleotides read TGCGCCAGCAGCCAGCTACTAGCGGGAAACAATGAGCAGTTCTTC.

This sequence joins TRBV4-3 and TRBJ1-1; the D gene is possibly TRBD1 (5 bases). CDR1 and CDR2 (germline): LGHNA, YSLEER. V was shortened by 0 bases and J by 8 bases, with 13 bases between the two germline ends. The CDR3 runs 14 residues. DNA of the CDR3: TGCGCCAGCAGCCAAGATTCAAGGGGTAGGGAAGCTTTCTTT. Residues: CASSQDSRGREAFF.

The CDR3 DNA sequence: TGTGCCAGCAGCGCGGGGACAGGGCCCTACGAGCAGTACGTC. This codes for CASSAGTGPYEQYV. V usage is TRBV5-5 and J usage is TRBJ2-7, with 9 positions matching TRBD1. The CDR3 contains 14 residues. In germline, CDR1 is SGHKS, CDR2 YYEKEE (reference sequence). Unmatched junction bases numbered 4, after V lost 4 bases and J lost 2 bases.

This clone was detected only a few times. The rearrangement uses TRBV28 and TRBJ2-3; D perhaps matches TRBD2 (5 bases). Germline values: CDR1 MDHEN, CDR2 SYDVKM. The germline V and J ends were trimmed by 3 bases and 1 base, with 8 bases remaining between them. The CDR3 has 14 residues. CDR3 amino acids: CASSFQRRTDTQYF. The CDR3 DNA reads TGTGCCAGCAGTTTTCAGCGGCGCACAGATACGCAGTATTTT.

The chain recombines TRBV18 with TRBJ1-2, with 9 nucleotides matching TRBD1. The CDR3 loop spans 14 amino acids. Trimming at V came to 3 bases and at J to 5 bases, leaving 4 bases not matched to a gene. Germline values: CDR1 KGHSH, CDR2 LQKENI. Written as DNA, the CDR3 is TGTGCCAGCTCACCGGGACAGGGCGTATATGGCTACACCTTC. This codes for CASSPGQGVYGYTF.

The table lists this clone with a count of one. V and J are TRBV27 and TRBJ1-2; perhaps TRBD1 as D (5 bases). This CDR3 is 15 amino acids long. Germline-derived CDR1 and CDR2 are MNHEY and SMNVEV (reference sequence). With 2 bases removed from V and 5 bases from J, the gap between germline ends came to 15 bases. CDR3 protein: CASSLTPGQGYGYTF. The CDR3, as DNA: TGTGCCAGCAGTTTAACTCCGGGTCAGGGTTATGGCTACACCTTC.

The chain employs TRBV19 and TRBJ2-2, with 10 bases lining up with TRBD2. CDR1 and CDR2 from the germline V gene are LNHDA and SQIVND (reference sequence). The V segment lost 3 bases and the J segment 4 bases; nucleotides outside the gene matches: 5. The CDR3 length is 16 residues. The CDR3 region is CASSIGLAGVTGELFF. CDR3 sequence (DNA): TGTGCCAGTAGTATTGGGCTAGCGGGAGTCACCGGGGAGCTGTTTTTT.

J is TRBJ2-3 and V is TRBV4-2; no firm D call. Germline CDR1 and CDR2: LGHNA and YNFKEQ. V was pared by 0 bases and J by 2 bases, with 9 bases between. This CDR3 is 15 amino acids long. CDR3 protein: CASSQDRRTTDTQYF. The DNA for the CDR3 is TGTGCCAGCAGCCAAGATCGGCGGACCACAGATACGCAGTATTTT.

This chain links TRBV10-3 with TRBJ2-3; maybe TRBD1 (5 bases). The CDR3 length is 21 residues. Germline values: CDR1 ENHRY, CDR2 SYGVKD. V shed 0 bases and J shed 2 bases, with 27 bases lying between them. The CDR3 loop reads CAISESPTEEIRTTYTDTQYF. CDR3 DNA sequence: TGTGCCATCAGTGAGTCGCCAACAGAGGAGATTCGGACAACATACACAGATACGCAGTATTTT.

The chain employs TRBV28 and TRBJ1-3, with D perhaps matching TRBD1 (6 bases). Trimming stripped 8 bases from V and 0 bases from J, with 14 bases between. Germline CDR1 and CDR2: MDHEN and SYDVKM. The CDR3 runs to 15 residues. CDR3 region: CASEGVNPSGNTIYF. The CDR3, as DNA: TGTGCCAGCGAGGGGGTAAATCCCTCTGGAAACACCATATATTTT. The full variable domain, in which reference TRBV28 and TRBJ1-3 provide the parts outside the CDR3, is DVKVTQSSRYLVKRTGEKVFLECVQDMDHENMFWYRQDPGLGLRLIYFSYDVKMKEKGDIPEGYSVSREKKERFSLILESASTNQTSMYLCASEGVNPSGNTIYFGEGSWLTVV.

V is TRBV15 and J is TRBJ2-5, with D perhaps TRBD1 (7 bases). The V end lost 2 bases, the J end lost 4 bases, and 11 bases lay between the germline ends. The germline V gene has CDR1 LNHNV and CDR2 YYDKDF (reference sequence). This CDR3 spans 14 amino acids. The CDR3 region has the DNA TGTGCCACCAGCAGAATCCAGGGGGGAGAGACCCAGTACTTC. This codes for CATSRIQGGETQYF.

The sample holds one count of this clone. This rearrangement joins TRBV5-1 to TRBJ2-1; 8 bases agree with TRBD2. After removal of 7 bases from V and 4 bases from J, the junction contained 16 bases not matched to a gene. The CDR3 length is 17 residues. Germline CDR1 reads SGHRS; CDR2 reads YFSETQ. DNA for the CDR3: TGCGCCAGCTCTACCGAACCGGGAGGGCGCGGGTACAATGAGCAGTTCTTC. Its protein product is CASSTEPGGRGYNEQFF.

J is TRBJ1-2 and V is TRBV4-1; D call uncertain. The germline V gene has CDR1 MGHRA and CDR2 YSYEKL. V gave up 0 bases and J gave up 5 bases, with 10 bases separating them. This CDR3 region has 14 residues. This CDR3 is CASSQENARYGYTF. Written as DNA, the CDR3 is TGCGCCAGCAGCCAAGAAAACGCCAGGTATGGCTACACCTTC.

V and J are TRBV9 and TRBJ2-1, with 11 nucleotides matching TRBD2. The CDR3 extends over 16 amino acids. Germline CDR1 and CDR2: SGDLS and YYNGEE. V lost 3 bases to trimming and J lost 11 bases; unmatched junction nucleotides: 13. The CDR3 spells CASSASPGLADPKQFF. The CDR3 DNA is TGTGCCAGCAGCGCCAGCCCGGGACTAGCGGACCCCAAGCAGTTCTTC.

The rearrangement links TRBV5-5 to TRBJ2-7; D is possibly TRBD1 or TRBD2 (5 bases each). V was trimmed by 0 bases and J by 2 bases, leaving 6 bases between them. The V gene's germline CDR1 is SGHKS and CDR2 YYEKEE (reference sequence). The CDR3 length is 13 residues. The CDR3 loop is CASSLGDPYEQYF. CDR3 nucleotide sequence: TGTGCCAGCAGCTTGGGGGACCCCTACGAGCAGTACTTC. The entire variable domain, with the rest obtained from reference TRBV5-5 and TRBJ2-7, is as follows: DAGVTQSPTHLIKTRGQQVTLRCSPISGHKSVSWYQQVLGQGPQFIFQYYEKEERGRGNFPDRFSARQFPNYSSELNVNALLLGDSALYLCASSLGDPYEQYFGPGTRLTVT.